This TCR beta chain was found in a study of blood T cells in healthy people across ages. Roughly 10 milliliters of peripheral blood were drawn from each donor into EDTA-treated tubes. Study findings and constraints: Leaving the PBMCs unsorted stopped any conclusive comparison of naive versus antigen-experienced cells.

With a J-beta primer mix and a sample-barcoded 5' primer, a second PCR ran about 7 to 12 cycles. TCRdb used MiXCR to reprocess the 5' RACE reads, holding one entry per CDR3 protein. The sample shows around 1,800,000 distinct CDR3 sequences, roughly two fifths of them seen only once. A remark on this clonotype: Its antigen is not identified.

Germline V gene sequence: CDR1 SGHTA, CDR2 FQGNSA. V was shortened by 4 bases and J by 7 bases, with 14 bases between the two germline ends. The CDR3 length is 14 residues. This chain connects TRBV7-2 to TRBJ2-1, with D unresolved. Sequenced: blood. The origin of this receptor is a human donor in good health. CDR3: CASSSGRASNEQFF. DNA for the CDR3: TGTGCCAGCAGCTCCGGTCGTGCCTCGAATGAGCAGTTCTTC.